This T cell receptor (beta chain) was sequenced for a study of blood T cell repertoires in COVID-19. For the study at large: PBMCs, B-cell-depleted T cells, or T cells provided the cDNA or gDNA that made up the material.

Germline CDR1 and CDR2: LNHNV and YYDKDF (reference sequence). The CDR3 spans 15 residues. V lost 0 bases and J lost 8, with 13 bases in between. Source study methods: Amplification from reference gene primers served as the basis for estimated nucleated cell counts. The method was immunoSEQ multiplex PCR; TCRdb's version includes in-frame clones alone and lacks a portion of them. The DNA was the basis for D and trimming; V, J and clone size are from that table. The table records about 40,000 clones, about 85% of them present only once. The V and J genes are TRBV15 and TRBJ2-2; D may be TRBD1 (6 bases). This clonotype was obtained from a human donor in a cohort sampled during active COVID-19. The specimen was peripheral blood. The CDR3 region is CATSRDQWGRGELFF. For the CDR3, the DNA is TGTGCCACCAGCAGAGATCAATGGGGGCGGGGGGAGCTGTTTTTT.